This passage covers 11 T cell receptor beta chains from one sample sequenced in a study of T-cell reconstitution after alpha-beta-depleted transplantation in children. Unique molecular identifiers were incorporated into the prepared TCRbeta library. TCRdb reanalysed the PCR reads using MiXCR and keeps one entry per CDR3 protein. The sample yields 500,000 to 600,000 distinct CDR3 sequences, more than 20% seen once. The source material was PBMCs, sampled before TCRalphabeta/CD19-depleted stem cell transplant. The receptors stem from a boy under two years old with Wiskott-Aldrich syndrome, due to receive a stem cell transplant.

The chain links TRBV4-1 to TRBJ2-2; a possible D gene is TRBD1 (6 bases). Trimming left V 4 bases short and J 2 bases short, with 14 bases between. The CDR3 totals 16 residues. Germline V CDR1 and CDR2: MGHRA, YSYEKL. The CDR3 loop is CASSREQGPNTGELFF. CDR3 nucleotide sequence: TGCGCCAGCAGCCGGGAACAGGGTCCCAACACCGGGGAGCTGTTTTTT.

This clonotype was found many times. V is TRBV6-1 and J is TRBJ1-5; D might be TRBD1 (6 bases). Germline V lookup: CDR1 MNHNS, CDR2 SASEGT. Trimming took off 2 bases at V and 1 base at J, with 6 bases between the two ends. CDR3 length: 14 residues. The CDR3 DNA is TGTGCCAGCAGTGAACAGGGGAGCAATCAGCCCCAGCATTTT. Its protein is CASSEQGSNQPQHF.

This clonotype was seen a few times. The CDR3 coding sequence is TGTGCCAGCAGTCGACAGGGGAGGACTGGAAACACCATATATTTT. This gives the protein CASSRQGRTGNTIYF. The rearrangement uses TRBV12-3 or TRBV12-4 and TRBJ1-3; 8 bases line up with TRBD1. Trimming at V came to 5 bases and at J to 2 bases, leaving 5 bases not matched to a gene. There are 15 residues in the CDR3.

The V gene is TRBV12-3 or TRBV12-4, the J gene TRBJ1-1; TRBD1 might be the D (5 bases). The CDR3 contains 14 residues. V gave up 3 bases and J gave up 4 bases, with 12 bases separating them. CDR3 nucleotides: TGTGCCAGCAGTTTTTTTAGGGGATCCACTGAAGCTTTCTTT. Amino acids: CASSFFRGSTEAFF.

This clonotype was seen only a few times. The chain employs TRBV5-1 and TRBJ2-7; D is perhaps TRBD1 or TRBD2 (5 bases each). This CDR3 spans 14 amino acids. The ends were cut back, 5 bases at V and 4 bases at J, with 16 bases in the middle. CDR1 SGHRS and CDR2 YFSETQ come from the germline V gene. CDR3 sequence (DNA): TGCGCCAGCAGACGATGGGGGAATGGGTACGAGCAGTACTTC. It yields the protein CASRRWGNGYEQYF.

The chain uses TRBV20-1 and TRBJ1-3; D unclear. Germline CDR1 is DFQATT and CDR2 is SNEGSKA (reference sequence). The CDR3 loop spans 13 amino acids. Between the trimmed V and J ends, which lost 6 bases and 0 bases, there was a span of 9 bases. CDR3 loop: CSASFLSGNTIYF. In nucleotides, the CDR3 is TGCAGTGCGAGCTTCCTCTCTGGAAACACCATATATTTT.

The chain carries TRBV5-1 and TRBJ2-7; perhaps TRBD1 as D (6 bases). V gave up 0 bases and J gave up 9 bases, with 13 bases separating them. Germline V CDR1 and CDR2: SGHRS, YFSETQ. The CDR3 spans 13 residues. The DNA of the CDR3 is TGCGCCAGCAGCTTGGAGCGACAGGTCGGGCAGTACTTC. It encodes CASSLERQVGQYF.

The V gene is TRBV7-3, the J gene TRBJ2-2, with D perhaps matching TRBD1 or TRBD2 (6 bases each). V was cut by 5 bases and J by 4 bases, with 14 bases left in between. CDR1 SGHTA and CDR2 FQGTGA come from the germline V gene. This CDR3 has 15 residues. This CDR3 is CASSPGGLGTGELFF. CDR3 coding DNA: TGTGCCAGCAGCCCTGGGGGGCTGGGCACCGGGGAGCTGTTTTTT.

This clonotype was detected a few times. V and J are TRBV4-1 and TRBJ1-1; no definite D call. The CDR3 spans 14 residues. V was shortened by 6 bases and J by 3 bases, with 14 bases between the two germline ends. Per the germline V gene, CDR1 is MGHRA and CDR2 is YSYEKL. The CDR3 bases are TGCGCCAGCAGATTGGTGGGCGGCGACACTGAAGCTTTCTTT. As protein: CASRLVGGDTEAFF.

The chain combines TRBV29-1 with TRBJ2-7; D is perhaps TRBD2 (7 bases). The germline V gene encodes CDR1 SQVTM and CDR2 ANQGSEA. Trimming stripped 6 bases from V and 2 bases from J, with 17 bases between. This CDR3 region has 14 residues. CDR3 coding DNA: TGCAGCGTGGGGGGAAGGGGGGGGACCTACGAGCAGTACTTC. It codes for CSVGGRGGTYEQYF.

This clonotype was detected only a few times. V and J are TRBV12-3 or TRBV12-4 and TRBJ2-5; perhaps TRBD1 as D (5 bases). This CDR3 spans 14 amino acids. V was pared by 5 bases and J by 6 bases, with 16 bases between. DNA for the CDR3: TGTGCCAGCAGTCCCTCCAGGGTACGGCAGACCCAGTACTTC. It encodes CASSPSRVRQTQYF.